Listed here are 32 T cell receptor beta chains from one sample, sequenced in a study of blood T cells in healthy people across ages. It was with a sample-barcoded 5' primer and a J-beta primer mix that a second PCR of about 6 to 12 cycles was run. TCRdb passed the 5' RACE reads through MiXCR, listing each CDR3 protein once. There are fewer than 800,000 distinct CDR3 sequences in the sample; roughly 20% occur only once, and roughly 3.6% lies in the top ten. The material sequenced was blood. The receptors here all came from a man in his 70s in good health.

This clonotype was picked up a small number of times. This chain joins TRBV5-1 and TRBJ2-7; 8 nucleotides agree with TRBD2. V lost 5 bases and J lost 1; bases outside the gene matches: 17. Germline CDR1 is SGHRS and CDR2 is YFSETQ. The CDR3 runs to 18 residues. The CDR3 loop is CASSGGASGLTESYEQYF. In DNA, the CDR3 is TGCGCCAGCAGTGGGGGGGCTAGCGGGTTGACCGAATCCTACGAGCAGTACTTC.

V usage is TRBV29-1 and J usage is TRBJ2-5; 10 bases are shared with TRBD1. The better agreement between TRBJ2-1 and the DNA end casts doubt on the J call. The CDR3 loop spans 14 amino acids. From germline, CDR1 is SQVTM and CDR2 ANQGSEA. The CDR3 sequence is CSVPGGQGRNEQFF. CDR3 coding DNA: TGCAGCGTGCCAGGGGGACAGGGGAGGAATGAGCAGTTCTTC.

This clonotype was detected only a few times. This chain joins TRBV19 and TRBJ1-1; D ambiguous. V gave up 10 bases and J gave up 1 base, with 7 bases separating them. This CDR3 region has 11 residues. The germline CDR1 and CDR2 sequences are LNHDA and SQIVND (reference sequence). CDR3 residues: CATEKNTEAFF. The CDR3 DNA reads TGTGCCACTGAGAAGAACACTGAAGCTTTCTTT.

This clonotype was found many times. The V gene is TRBV2, the J gene TRBJ2-3; possibly TRBD1 for D (5 bases). The CDR3 has 14 residues. Germline values: CDR1 SNHLY, CDR2 FYNNEI. The V end was cut by 6 bases, the J end by 2 bases, with 12 bases between. CDR3 region: CASRTQGVTDTQYF. DNA for the CDR3: TGTGCCAGCAGGACCCAGGGTGTCACAGATACGCAGTATTTT.

Only a few counts were recorded for this clonotype. CDR3 loop: CASSLNSGRLNEQFF. The CDR3 region has the DNA TGTGCCAGCAGCTTAAATAGTGGGAGGTTAAATGAGCAGTTCTTC. This chain connects TRBV7-3 to TRBJ2-7; possible D gene TRBD2, 6 bases. The closer fit of TRBJ2-1 to the DNA end suggests the J call may be wrong. This CDR3 has 15 residues. Per germline, CDR1 SGHTA and CDR2 FQGTGA.

The chain employs TRBV20-1 and TRBJ1-5; TRBD1 agrees at 8 bases. Germline-derived CDR1 and CDR2 are DFQATT and SNEGSKA (reference sequence). The CDR3 is 12 residues long. V lost 2 bases to trimming and J lost 7 bases; unmatched junction nucleotides: 1. CDR3 residues: CSARQGAQPQHF. Here the CDR3 DNA reads TGCAGTGCTAGACAGGGGGCACAGCCCCAGCATTTT.

This chain connects TRBV3-1 to TRBJ1-1; D gene uncertain. The CDR3 covers 13 residues. Germline V gives CDR1 LGHDT, CDR2 YNNKEL (reference sequence). Trimming took 2 bases from V and 2 from J, leaving 6 bases between them. The CDR3 loop reads CASSQTSNTEAFF. The CDR3 nucleotides are TGTGCCAGCAGCCAAACGAGTAACACTGAAGCTTTCTTT.

The chain joins TRBV6-2 or TRBV6-3 to TRBJ2-3; D ambiguous. The CDR3 spans 13 residues. Trimming pared 7 bases from V and 4 bases from J, leaving 12 bases between. Germline CDR1 and CDR2: MNHEY and SVGEGT. DNA of the CDR3: TGTGCCAGCAAAGTAGAGCGATCAGATACGCAGTATTTT. Its protein product is CASKVERSDTQYF.

The chain recombines TRBV27 with TRBJ1-6; D is unresolved. CDR3 length: 14 residues. Trimming removed 2 bases at V and 5 bases at J, with 7 bases between. Germline values: CDR1 MNHEY, CDR2 SMNVEV (reference sequence). CDR3 in DNA: TGTGCCAGCAGTTTACGCAGAAATAATTCACCCCTCCACTTT. It specifies CASSLRRNNSPLHF.

This chain uses TRBV20-1 with TRBJ2-5; perhaps TRBD2 as D (6 bases). TRBJ2-7 matches the DNA end more closely, so the J call is doubtful. The CDR3 totals 13 residues. Germline CDR1 reads DFQATT; CDR2 reads SNEGSKA (reference sequence). In nucleotides, the CDR3 is TGCAGTGCTACACGACTAGGCGCCTACGAGCAGTACTTC. Encoded protein: CSATRLGAYEQYF.

J is TRBJ2-7 and V is TRBV12-3 or TRBV12-4, with 12 bases that match TRBD1. CDR3 length: 14 residues. J lost 6 bases, V lost 3 bases, and 3 bases had no gene match. CDR3 nucleotide sequence: TGTGCCAGCAGTTTTGGGGACAGGGGGCTCGAGCAGTACTTC. Translation gives CASSFGDRGLEQYF.

In regard to this clonotype: A read error may be the cause here, since a much bigger clone is one base away. The chain uses TRBV5-1 and TRBJ2-3; TRBD1 or TRBD2 may be the D gene (5 bases each). The CDR3 runs to 15 residues. CDR1 and CDR2 from the germline V gene are SGHRS and YFSETQ. CDR3 sequence: CASTNEGHDTGTQYF. In DNA form, the CDR3 reads TGCGCCAGCACCAACGAGGGGCACGACACAGGTACGCAGTATTTT.

This clonotype appeared a few times. V and J are TRBV18 and TRBJ1-1, with D unresolved. With 9 bases removed from V and 4 bases from J, the gap between germline ends came to 21 bases. The CDR3 spans 15 residues. Germline loops: CDR1 KGHSH, CDR2 LQKENI. The CDR3 region has the DNA TGTGCCAGTTCCCCGGGTCTTGATACCTCCACTGAAGCTTTCTTT. This translates into CASSPGLDTSTEAFF.

This chain uses TRBV7-3 with TRBJ1-4; D is ambiguous. Trimming stripped 8 bases from V and 5 bases from J, with 12 bases between. Germline values: CDR1 SGHTA, CDR2 FQGTGA. This CDR3 is 13 amino acids long. The chain's CDR3 is CASSRKNNEKLFF. In DNA form, the CDR3 reads TGTGCCAGCTCAAGGAAGAACAATGAAAAACTGTTTTTT.

CDR3 nucleotide sequence: TGCGCCAGCAGCCTGGCGAGCGGGAGTTTTTACGAGCAGTACTTC. Translation: CASSLASGSFYEQYF. The genes are TRBV5-1 and TRBJ2-1; 8 bases map to TRBD2. The J call may not be correct, given that the DNA end is closer to TRBJ2-7. Germline V gene data show CDR1 as SGHRS and CDR2 as YFSETQ. The CDR3 covers 15 residues.

V is TRBV6-1 and J is TRBJ1-3; D not resolved. The CDR3 length is 16 residues. Germline lookup yields CDR1 MNHNS and CDR2 SASEGT. Trimming removed 2 bases at V and 0 bases at J, with 11 bases between. CDR3 in DNA: TGTGCCAGCAGTGAACACCGTCGCGGCTCTGGAAACACCATATATTTT. This codes for CASSEHRRGSGNTIYF.

The rearrangement joins TRBV20-1 to TRBJ2-3; 14 bases line up with TRBD2. The germline CDR1 and CDR2 sequences are DFQATT and SNEGSKA (reference sequence). The junction had 12 bases not matched to a gene; V was cut back by 6 bases and J by 4 bases. The CDR3 consists of 17 residues. CDR3 DNA sequence: TGCAGTGCCACCGGGACTAGCGGGAGTGTTTTACCAGATACGCAGTATTTT. This translates into CSATGTSGSVLPDTQYF.

V gene TRBV3-1 combines with J gene TRBJ2-2, with 7 bases identical to TRBD1. The CDR3 length is 15 residues. The V segment lost 7 bases and the J segment 2 bases; nucleotides outside the gene matches: 7. Germline values: CDR1 LGHDT, CDR2 YNNKEL (reference sequence). The CDR3 DNA sequence: TGTGCCAGCAACAAGGGACAGACTAACACCGGGGAGCTGTTTTTT. As protein: CASNKGQTNTGELFF.

This clonotype was counted a few times. This chain uses TRBV7-9 with TRBJ2-5, with D hard to call. Between the trimmed V and J ends, which lost 4 bases and 4 bases, there was a span of 7 bases. This CDR3 spans 12 amino acids. The germline V gene has CDR1 SEHNR and CDR2 FQNEAQ (reference sequence). The DNA of the CDR3 is TGTGCCAGCAGCTCTCTGGCAGAGACCCAGTACTTC. Translation gives CASSSLAETQYF.

The table lists this clonotype with a few counts. The V and J genes are TRBV2 and TRBJ2-1, with D perhaps matching TRBD2 (6 bases). Germline V gene data show CDR1 as SNHLY and CDR2 as FYNNEI. The CDR3 has 15 amino acids. Trimming took off 8 bases at V and 6 bases at J, with 20 bases between the two ends. The DNA for the CDR3 is TGTGCCAGCCGGGAGTGGCGGGGTCTGGGCAATGAGCAGTTCTTC. This encodes CASREWRGLGNEQFF.

The chain is built from TRBV7-2 and TRBJ2-7; a weak D match, TRBD2 (6 bases). Germline assignment: CDR1 SGHTA and CDR2 FQGNSA. The V end lost 5 bases, the J end lost 1 base, and 15 bases lay between the germline ends. The CDR3 is 15 residues long. Here the CDR3 DNA reads TGTGCCAGCAGCCTTAGCGGAGTAGGGTCCTACGAGCAGTACTTC. Amino acid sequence: CASSLSGVGSYEQYF.

For this clonotype: The junction differs from germline at one of its ends, possibly a read error. V and J are TRBV7-7 and TRBJ2-5; the match to TRBD2 covers 13 bases. Near its end, the DNA agrees better with TRBJ2-1, so the J call may be wrong. The V gene's germline CDR1 is SSHAT and CDR2 FNYEAQ (reference sequence). The length of the CDR3 is 15 residues. Here the CDR3 DNA reads TGTGCTAGCAGCTCGGGACTAGCGGGGCGGGGTGAGCAGTTCTTC. Amino acids: CASSSGLAGRGEQFF.

This clonotype was observed a few times. The chain uses TRBV9 and TRBJ2-3, with D tentatively TRBD2 (6 bases). Germline-derived CDR1 and CDR2 are SGDLS and YYNGEE. The CDR3 length is 15 residues. Trimming shortened V by 4 bases and J by 3 bases, and 15 bases separated the two germline ends. CDR3 nucleotide sequence: TGTGCCAGCAGCCTCGGAGGGGTTTGGACAGATACGCAGTATTTT. This translates into CASSLGGVWTDTQYF.

The chain has TRBV28 and TRBJ2-7, with 8 positions matching TRBD1. This CDR3 region has 13 residues. Germline assignment: CDR1 MDHEN and CDR2 SYDVKM. V shed 4 bases and J 8 bases; nucleotides not matched to a gene: 7. The CDR3 nucleotides read TGTGCCAGCAGTTGGGACAGGAAGGCGAAGCAGTACTTC. It translates to CASSWDRKAKQYF.

The chain carries TRBV20-1 and TRBJ2-5; a possible D gene is TRBD1 (7 bases). CDR1 is DFQATT, CDR2 SNEGSKA, per germline (reference sequence). Trimming took off 5 bases at V and 2 bases at J, with 12 bases between the two ends. The CDR3 has 13 residues. CDR3 region: CSAPQGTQETQYF. The CDR3 DNA follows: TGCAGTGCTCCACAGGGGACTCAAGAGACCCAGTACTTC.

This clonotype appeared a few times. This chain links TRBV15 with TRBJ2-3, with D unclear. V lost 9 bases to trimming and J lost 0 bases, with 7 bases between them. Germline CDR1 LNHNV, CDR2 YYDKDF (reference sequence). CDR3 length: 12 amino acids. The CDR3 region is CATKASTDTQYF. CDR3 DNA: TGTGCCACTAAGGCTAGCACAGATACGCAGTATTTT.

This clonotype turned up a few times. The J gene is TRBJ2-7, the V gene TRBV29-1; 10 positions match TRBD2. Germline V gives CDR1 SQVTM, CDR2 ANQGSEA. This CDR3 contains 15 residues. The trim removed 5 bases at V and 0 bases at J, leaving 7 bases unmatched. CDR3 sequence reads: CSVTGLAESSYEQYF. For the CDR3, the DNA is TGCAGCGTTACCGGACTAGCGGAGAGCTCCTACGAGCAGTACTTC.

The rearrangement joins TRBV29-1 to TRBJ2-1; tentative D call: TRBD2 (5 bases). This CDR3 has 11 amino acids. Trimming took 5 bases from V and 3 from J, leaving 5 bases between them. Germline lookup yields CDR1 SQVTM and CDR2 ANQGSEA. This chain's CDR3 is CSVRGYNEQFF. The CDR3 DNA reads TGCAGCGTTCGGGGCTACAATGAGCAGTTCTTC.

This clonotype was seen more than once but under ten times. V usage is TRBV5-6 and J usage is TRBJ2-5; D possibly matches TRBD1 or TRBD2 (5 bases each). The J call could be wrong; TRBJ2-1 is a better fit for the DNA end. The CDR3 runs 15 residues. Germline loops: CDR1 SGHDT, CDR2 YYEEEE. CDR3 sequence reads: CASSYDQGPYNEQFF. CDR3 nucleotides: TGTGCCAGCAGCTACGATCAGGGACCATACAATGAGCAGTTCTTC.

The gene calls are TRBV15 and TRBJ2-6; the D gene is possibly TRBD1 (6 bases). The CDR3 has 18 amino acids. Trimming cost V 0 bases and J 0 bases, with 12 bases left between them. The germline CDR1 and CDR2 sequences are LNHNV and YYDKDF (reference sequence). This CDR3 is CATSRDQGLRSGANVLTF. DNA for the CDR3: TGTGCCACCAGCAGAGATCAGGGGTTGCGCTCTGGGGCCAACGTCCTGACTTTC.

The chain employs TRBV20-1 and TRBJ1-3; D is ambiguous. From germline, CDR1 is DFQATT and CDR2 SNEGSKA (reference sequence). The CDR3 is 14 residues long. The ends were cut back, 4 bases at V and 0 bases at J, with 10 bases in the middle. CDR3: CSAIRIYSGNTIYF. Here the CDR3 DNA reads TGCAGTGCTATACGGATTTACTCTGGAAACACCATATATTTT.

The chain links TRBV2 to TRBJ1-2, with TRBD1 identical over 7 bases. The CDR3 is made up of 13 amino acids. Per the germline V gene, CDR1 is SNHLY and CDR2 is FYNNEI. After removal of 2 bases from V and 7 bases from J, the junction contained 4 bases not matched to a gene. CDR3: CASSERGLGGYTF. The CDR3 bases are TGTGCCAGCAGTGAAAGGGGGCTCGGTGGCTACACCTTC.